Listed here are 24 T cell receptor beta chains from one sample, sequenced in a study of PD-1 blockade in classical Hodgkin lymphoma (dated by TCRdb to 2020 to 2022). Receptors were amplified or captured by the immunoSEQ multiplex PCR assay. Held by TCRdb, this immuneACCESS table contains in-frame sequences only and omits some clones. Under half of the omission traces to an unresolved V gene where checked; the cause of the rest is unknown. The sample table shows more than 20,000 clones, and about 80% are seen once. The ten most abundant clones make up 17% of the sample. Read against the paper, the sample's time point label means: cycle 2 day 1 (C2D1) of nivolumab. Relapse after autologous stem cell transplantation had occurred in all trial patients, and cohorts A, B and C were distinguished by prior brentuximab vedotin exposure. The sample here was peripheral blood mononuclear cells (PBMCs), taken before the second cycle of nivolumab. These receptors all stem from a human donor with classical Hodgkin lymphoma.

Only a few counts were recorded for this clone. V is TRBV2 and J is TRBJ1-5; D is unresolved. The germline V gene encodes CDR1 SNHLY and CDR2 FYNNEI. Trimming took 8 bases from V and 8 from J, leaving 13 bases between them. CDR3 length: 12 residues. The CDR3, as DNA: TGTGCCAGCGGCCCTTCATATGAGCCCCAGCATTTT. This gives the protein CASGPSYEPQHF.

This chain uses TRBV5-4 with TRBJ2-5, with D tentatively TRBD1 or TRBD2 (5 bases each). This CDR3 contains 15 residues. Trimming removed 0 bases at V and 3 bases at J, with 12 bases between. Looked up from germline, CDR1 is SGHNT and CDR2 is YYREEE (reference sequence). The CDR3 sequence: CASSLGGPRKETQYF. The CDR3 DNA reads as TGTGCCAGCAGCTTGGGGGGACCGAGAAAAGAGACCCAGTACTTC.

This chain connects TRBV4-1 to TRBJ2-5, with TRBD2 matching 15 bases. Trimming took 4 bases from V and 4 from J; bases not matched to a gene: 1. Germline lookup yields CDR1 MGHRA and CDR2 YSYEKL. CDR3 length: 15 amino acids. CDR3: CASSLGLAGGETQYF. CDR3 coding DNA: TGCGCCAGCAGCCTGGGACTAGCGGGAGGAGAGACCCAGTACTTC.

The V and J genes are TRBV6-5 and TRBJ1-6, with D possibly matching TRBD1 (6 bases). In germline, CDR1 is MNHEY, CDR2 SVGAGI. The CDR3 covers 14 residues. The V gene lost 0 bases and the J gene lost 8 bases, with 8 bases spanning the gap. The CDR3 loop reads CASSYSGGDSPLHF. CDR3 nucleotide sequence: TGTGCCAGCAGTTACTCAGGGGGAGATTCACCCCTCCACTTT.

The genes are TRBV6-6 and TRBJ1-4, with D tentatively TRBD1 (6 bases). This CDR3 spans 16 amino acids. CDR1 and CDR2 (germline): MNHNY, SVGAGI (reference sequence). V was clipped by 3 bases and J by 5 bases, with 16 bases between them. CDR3 in amino acids: CASSYTHRVPNEKLFF. The CDR3, as DNA: TGTGCCAGCAGTTATACGCACAGGGTTCCGAATGAAAAACTGTTTTTT.

The genes are TRBV6-5 and TRBJ2-2; D unclear. This CDR3 contains 15 residues. The germline gives CDR1 MNHEY, CDR2 SVGAGI. V gave up 6 bases and J gave up 0 bases, with 11 bases separating them. The CDR3 coding sequence is TGTGCCAGCAGGGACGGTTCATCGAACACCGGGGAGCTGTTTTTT. Translating it yields CASRDGSSNTGELFF.

This clone was observed once. V is TRBV7-9 and J is TRBJ1-1; D not certain. The CDR3 covers 15 residues. Trimming took off 5 bases at V and 0 bases at J, with 13 bases between the two ends. The germline gives CDR1 SEHNR, CDR2 FQNEAQ (reference sequence). The CDR3 nucleotides read TGTGCCAGCAGCGTGGATGGTTCAGTGAACACTGAAGCTTTCTTT. It translates to CASSVDGSVNTEAFF.

The chain employs TRBV28 and TRBJ1-5, with 10 bases matching TRBD1. J was trimmed by 2 bases and V by 6 bases; bases with no gene match: 10. CDR1 MDHEN and CDR2 SYDVKM come from the germline V gene. This CDR3 is 17 amino acids long. CDR3: CASSYFSGTGGNQPQHF. CDR3 nucleotide sequence: TGTGCCAGCAGCTATTTCTCCGGGACAGGGGGCAATCAGCCCCAGCATTTT.

This clone is a singleton in its sample. This chain uses TRBV19 with TRBJ2-7, with 7 bases aligning to TRBD1. There are 19 residues in the CDR3. Trimming cost V 5 bases and J 5 bases; bases outside gene matches: 24. Germline V CDR1 and CDR2: LNHDA, SQIVND (reference sequence). CDR3: CASSSSPKGARKNLNEQYV. Written as DNA, the CDR3 is TGTGCCAGTAGTTCCAGCCCTAAGGGGGCGCGTAAAAACCTAAACGAGCAGTACGTC.

This chain links TRBV7-2 with TRBJ2-2; maybe TRBD1 (6 bases). V dropped 5 bases and J dropped 4 bases, with 17 bases sitting between them. Germline values: CDR1 SGHTA, CDR2 FQGNSA. The CDR3 has 16 residues. In DNA, the CDR3 is TGTGCCAGCAGCCAAGGGGGTCGGGCGGCCACCGGGGAGCTGTTTTTT. Amino acid sequence: CASSQGGRAATGELFF.

By frequency in the sample, this clone is medium-sized. The chain recombines TRBV19 with TRBJ2-1, with D maybe TRBD1 (5 bases). The germline gives CDR1 LNHDA, CDR2 SQIVND (reference sequence). V dropped 1 base and J dropped 7 bases, with 11 bases sitting between them. The CDR3 has 14 residues. The DNA of the CDR3 is TGTGCCAGTAGTATAGTCCAGGGTTCTAATGAGCAGTTCTTC. Amino acids: CASSIVQGSNEQFF.

In this sample, this clone turned up a few times. This CDR3 is CASSAGTGGVYTEAFF. CDR3 nucleotides: TGTGCCAGCAGCGCCGGGACAGGGGGCGTGTACACTGAAGCTTTCTTT. V is TRBV2 and J is TRBJ1-1; 12 bases map to TRBD1. Looked up from germline, CDR1 is SNHLY and CDR2 is FYNNEI. The junction had 8 bases not matched to a gene; V was cut back by 6 bases and J by 3 bases. The length of the CDR3 is 16 residues. The whole variable domain, filled in from reference TRBV2 and TRBJ1-1, reads EPEVTQTPSHQVTQMGQEVILRCVPISNHLYFYWYRQILGQKVEFLVSFYNNEISEKSEIFDDQFSVERPDGSNFTLKIRSTKLEDSAMYFCASSAGTGGVYTEAFFGQGTRLTVV.

V and J are TRBV2 and TRBJ1-2, with TRBD1 matching over 7 bases. The V gene end was trimmed by 2 bases and the J gene end by 2 bases; junction bases not matched to a gene: 5. The CDR3 is made up of 15 amino acids. Germline assignment: CDR1 SNHLY and CDR2 FYNNEI. The CDR3 reads CASSEWDSMNYGYTF. CDR3 nucleotide sequence: TGTGCCAGCAGTGAATGGGACAGTATGAACTATGGCTACACCTTC.

The rearrangement joins TRBV5-1 to TRBJ2-5; possibly TRBD1 or TRBD2 for D (5 bases each). V was clipped by 7 bases and J by 5 bases, with 18 bases between them. The CDR3 covers 14 residues. CDR1 is SGHRS, CDR2 YFSETQ, per germline. The DNA for the CDR3 is TGCGCCAGCGGCCGGGACGCCTGGCGGGAGACCCAGTACTTC. It specifies CASGRDAWRETQYF.

V is TRBV29-1 and J is TRBJ1-3, with 9 bases identical to TRBD1. Per germline, CDR1 SQVTM and CDR2 ANQGSEA. The V and J ends lost 2 bases and 2 bases, in that order; junction bases with no gene match: 4. The CDR3 runs to 15 residues. CDR3 sequence: CSVEIGTGPGNTIYF. CDR3 in DNA: TGCAGCGTTGAAATTGGGACAGGGCCTGGAAACACCATATATTTT.

This chain links TRBV25-1 with TRBJ1-1; D might be TRBD1 (6 bases). Germline V gene data show CDR1 as MGHDK and CDR2 as SYGVNS. V was pared by 2 bases and J by 4 bases, with 17 bases between. This CDR3 is 16 amino acids long. CDR3 region: CASSEDRGAWGTEAFF. The CDR3 region has the DNA TGTGCCAGCAGTGAAGATCGGGGGGCGTGGGGCACTGAAGCTTTCTTT. Using reference TRBV25-1 and TRBJ1-1 for the parts outside the CDR3, the full variable domain is EADIYQTPRYLVIGTGKKITLECSQTMGHDKMYWYQQDPGMELHLIHYSYGVNSTEKGDLSSESTVSRIRTEHFPLTLESARPSHTSQYLCASSEDRGAWGTEAFFGQGTRLTVV.

The rearrangement links TRBV6-5 to TRBJ2-2; D possibly corresponds to TRBD2 (6 bases). V was pared by 10 bases and J by 6 bases, with 21 bases between. CDR3 length: 15 amino acids. Germline V gene data show CDR1 as MNHEY and CDR2 as SVGAGI. The DNA of the CDR3 is TGTGCCACGGGGGAGGACGCCCCGTACCCCGGGGAGCTGTTTTTT. Encoded protein: CATGEDAPYPGELFF.

In this sample, this clone turned up once. V gene TRBV19 combines with J gene TRBJ2-3, with 7 bases fitting TRBD1. The germline V gene has CDR1 LNHDA and CDR2 SQIVND (reference sequence). The length of the CDR3 is 16 residues. V lost 5 bases to trimming and J lost 1 base; unmatched junction nucleotides: 9. Here the CDR3 reads CASSLLTGLGTDTQYF. CDR3 in DNA: TGTGCCAGTAGTCTACTGACAGGGTTGGGCACAGATACGCAGTATTTT. Filled out from reference TRBV19 and TRBJ2-3, the complete variable domain reads DGGITQSPKYLFRKEGQNVTLSCEQNLNHDAMYWYRQDPGQGLRLIYYSQIVNDFQKGDIAEGYSVSREKKESFPLTVTSAQKNPTAFYLCASSLLTGLGTDTQYFGPGTRLTVL.

In its sample, this clone was seen a few times. The rearrangement uses TRBV10-2 and TRBJ2-1; 11 bases map to TRBD2. Germline V gene sequence: CDR1 WSHSY, CDR2 SAAADI. The CDR3 spans 16 residues. V was pared by 4 bases and J by 4 bases, with 6 bases of the junction left unmatched. CDR3 residues: CASSGNSGRDYNEQFF. In nucleotides, the CDR3 is TGCGCCAGCAGTGGAAATAGCGGGAGGGATTACAATGAGCAGTTCTTC.

Remarks on this clone: At one boundary the junction diverges from the germline segment, which might be a read error. The chain uses TRBV15 and TRBJ1-4; no firm D call. Germline-derived CDR1 and CDR2 are LNHNV and YYDKDF (reference sequence). The CDR3 spans 11 residues. CDR3 loop: CATSRESPTVF. DNA for the CDR3: TGTGCCACCAGCAGAGAGAGCCCAACTGTTTTT.

This sequence joins TRBV9 and TRBJ1-1; TRBD1 might be the D (5 bases). Trimming cost V 0 bases and J 3 bases, with 18 bases left between them. The CDR3 runs to 17 residues. The germline gives CDR1 SGDLS, CDR2 YYNGEE. The CDR3, as DNA: TGTGCCAGCAGCGTAGGGGGGGACCCTTCTTGGGACACTGAAGCTTTCTTT. This translates into CASSVGGDPSWDTEAFF.

V gene TRBV4-3 combines with J gene TRBJ1-3; no firm D call. The V end was cut by 0 bases, the J end by 0 bases, with 15 bases between. The CDR3 sequence is 18 residues long. Germline V gene data show CDR1 as LGHNA and CDR2 as YSLEER. The CDR3: CASSQEAYPVHSGNTIYF. CDR3 nucleotide sequence: TGCGCCAGCAGCCAAGAGGCCTATCCGGTTCACTCTGGAAACACCATATATTTT.

This clone was recorded only once. The chain links TRBV29-1 to TRBJ1-2; D not certain. V shed 7 bases and J shed 3 bases, with 9 bases lying between them. CDR3 length equals 11 residues. Germline V gives CDR1 SQVTM, CDR2 ANQGSEA. CDR3 in amino acids: CSASTDYGYTF. CDR3 coding DNA: TGCAGCGCATCGACGGACTATGGCTACACCTTC.

This clone was recorded a few times. V gene TRBV5-4 combines with J gene TRBJ2-1; TRBD1 matches at 7 bases. CDR1 SGHNT and CDR2 YYREEE come from the germline V gene (reference sequence). This CDR3 has 16 amino acids. V trimming: 0 bases; J trimming: 7 bases; junction bases outside the gene matches: 10. The chain's CDR3 is CASSLEVGTESNEQFF. The CDR3 bases are TGTGCCAGCAGCTTGGAGGTCGGGACAGAATCTAATGAGCAGTTCTTC.